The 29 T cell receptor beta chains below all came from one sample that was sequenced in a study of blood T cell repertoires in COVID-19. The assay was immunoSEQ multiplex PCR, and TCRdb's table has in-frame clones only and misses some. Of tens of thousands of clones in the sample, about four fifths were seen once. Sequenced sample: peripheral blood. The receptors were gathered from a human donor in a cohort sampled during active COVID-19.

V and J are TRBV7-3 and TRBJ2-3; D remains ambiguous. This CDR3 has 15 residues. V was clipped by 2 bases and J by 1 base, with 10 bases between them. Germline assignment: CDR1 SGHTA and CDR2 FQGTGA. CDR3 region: CASSLLSSGTDTQYF. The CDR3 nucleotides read TGTGCCAGCAGCTTATTGAGTAGTGGCACAGATACGCAGTATTTT.

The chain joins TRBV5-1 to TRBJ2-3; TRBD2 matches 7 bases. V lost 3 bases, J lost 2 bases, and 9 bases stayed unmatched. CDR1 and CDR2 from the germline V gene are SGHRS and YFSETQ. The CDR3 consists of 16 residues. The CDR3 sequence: CASSSSSGPYTDTQYF. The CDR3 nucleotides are TGCGCCAGCAGCTCATCTAGCGGACCATACACAGATACGCAGTATTTT.

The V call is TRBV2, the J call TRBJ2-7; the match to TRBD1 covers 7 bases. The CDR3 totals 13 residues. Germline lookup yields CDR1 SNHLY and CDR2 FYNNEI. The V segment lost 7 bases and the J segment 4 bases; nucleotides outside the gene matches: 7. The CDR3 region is CASTEDRMYEQYF. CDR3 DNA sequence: TGTGCCAGCACCGAGGACAGGATGTACGAGCAGTACTTC. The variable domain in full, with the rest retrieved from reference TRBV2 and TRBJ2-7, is EPEVTQTPSHQVTQMGQEVILRCVPISNHLYFYWYRQILGQKVEFLVSFYNNEISEKSEIFDDQFSVERPDGSNFTLKIRSTKLEDSAMYFCASTEDRMYEQYFGPGTRLTVT.

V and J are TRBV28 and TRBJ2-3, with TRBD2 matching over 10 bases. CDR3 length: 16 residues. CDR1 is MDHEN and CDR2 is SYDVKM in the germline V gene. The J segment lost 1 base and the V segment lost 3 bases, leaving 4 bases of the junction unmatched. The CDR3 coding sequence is TGTGCCAGCAGTTTCCTAGCGGGGGCCGGCACAGATACGCAGTATTTT. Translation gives CASSFLAGAGTDTQYF.

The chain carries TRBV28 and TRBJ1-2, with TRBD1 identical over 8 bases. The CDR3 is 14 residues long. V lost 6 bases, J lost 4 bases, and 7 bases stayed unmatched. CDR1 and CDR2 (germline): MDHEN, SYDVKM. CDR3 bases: TGTGCCAGCAGGAGGACAGGGAGGGGCTATGGCTACACCTTC. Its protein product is CASRRTGRGYGYTF.

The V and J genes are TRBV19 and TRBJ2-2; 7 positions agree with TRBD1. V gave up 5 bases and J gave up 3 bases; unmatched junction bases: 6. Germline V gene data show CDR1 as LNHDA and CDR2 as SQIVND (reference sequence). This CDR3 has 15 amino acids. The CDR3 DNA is TGTGCCAGTAGTGAACCGGGACAGTACACCGGGGAGCTGTTTTTT. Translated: CASSEPGQYTGELFF.

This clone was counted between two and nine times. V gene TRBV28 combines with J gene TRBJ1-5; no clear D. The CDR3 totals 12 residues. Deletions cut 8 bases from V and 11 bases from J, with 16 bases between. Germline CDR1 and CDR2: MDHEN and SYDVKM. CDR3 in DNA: TGTGCCAGCCAAGGCGGCAGTTTAGCCCAGCATTTT. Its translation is CASQGGSLAQHF. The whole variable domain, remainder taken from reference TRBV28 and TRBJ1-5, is DVKVTQSSRYLVKRTGEKVFLECVQDMDHENMFWYRQDPGLGLRLIYFSYDVKMKEKGDIPEGYSVSREKKERFSLILESASTNQTSMYLCASQGGSLAQHFGDGTRLSIL.

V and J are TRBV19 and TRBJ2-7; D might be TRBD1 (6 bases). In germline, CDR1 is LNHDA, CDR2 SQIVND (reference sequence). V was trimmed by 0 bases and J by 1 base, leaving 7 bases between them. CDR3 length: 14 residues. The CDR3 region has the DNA TGTGCCAGTAGTATAGAAGACAGGTCCTACGAGCAGTACTTC. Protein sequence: CASSIEDRSYEQYF.

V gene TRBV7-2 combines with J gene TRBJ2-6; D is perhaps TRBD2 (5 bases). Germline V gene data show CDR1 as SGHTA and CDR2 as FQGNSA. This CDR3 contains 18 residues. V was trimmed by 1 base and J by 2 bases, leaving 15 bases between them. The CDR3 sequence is CASSLVTGIGPGANVLTF. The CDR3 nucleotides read TGTGCCAGCAGCTTAGTGACGGGGATCGGGCCTGGGGCCAACGTCCTGACTTTC.

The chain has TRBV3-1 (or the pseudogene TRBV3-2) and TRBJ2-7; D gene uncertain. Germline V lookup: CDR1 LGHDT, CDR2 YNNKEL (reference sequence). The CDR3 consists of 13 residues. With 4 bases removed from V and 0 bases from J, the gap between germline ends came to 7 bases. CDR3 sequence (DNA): TGTGCCAGCAGCCCCCCAGACTCCTACGAGCAGTACTTC. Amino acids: CASSPPDSYEQYF.

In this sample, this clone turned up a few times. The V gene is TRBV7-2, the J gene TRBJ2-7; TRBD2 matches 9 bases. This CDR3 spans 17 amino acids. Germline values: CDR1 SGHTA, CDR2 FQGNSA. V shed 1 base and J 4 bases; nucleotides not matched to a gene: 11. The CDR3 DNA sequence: TGTGCCAGCAGCTTAGATTGGTGGAGCGGGGGGCCATACGAGCAGTACTTC. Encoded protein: CASSLDWWSGGPYEQYF.

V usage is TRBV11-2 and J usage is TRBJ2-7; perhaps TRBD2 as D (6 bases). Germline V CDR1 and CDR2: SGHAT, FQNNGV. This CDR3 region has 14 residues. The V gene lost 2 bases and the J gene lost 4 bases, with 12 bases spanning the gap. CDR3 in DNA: TGTGCCAGCAGCTTACGGGGGAACTTTTACGAGCAGTACTTC. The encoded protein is CASSLRGNFYEQYF.

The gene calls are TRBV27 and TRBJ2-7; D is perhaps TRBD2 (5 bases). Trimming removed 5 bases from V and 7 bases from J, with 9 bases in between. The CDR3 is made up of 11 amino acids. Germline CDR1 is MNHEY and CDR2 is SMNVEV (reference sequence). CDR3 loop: CASSARGEQYF. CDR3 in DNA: TGTGCCAGCAGTGCCCGCGGGGAGCAGTACTTC.

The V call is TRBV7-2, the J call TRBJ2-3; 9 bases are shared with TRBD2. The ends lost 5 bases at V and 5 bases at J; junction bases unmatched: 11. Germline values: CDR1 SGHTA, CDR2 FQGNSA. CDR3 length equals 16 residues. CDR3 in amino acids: CASSPRRGGVGDTQYF. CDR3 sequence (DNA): TGTGCCAGCAGCCCCAGGCGGGGGGGCGTGGGAGATACGCAGTATTTT.

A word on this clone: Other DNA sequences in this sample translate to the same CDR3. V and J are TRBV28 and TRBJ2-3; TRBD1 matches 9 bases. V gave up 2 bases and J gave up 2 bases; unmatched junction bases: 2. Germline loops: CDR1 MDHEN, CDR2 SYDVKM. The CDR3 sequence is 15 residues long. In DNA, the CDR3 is TGTGCCAGCAGTTTAGGGACAGGGCTCACAGATACGCAGTATTTT. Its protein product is CASSLGTGLTDTQYF.

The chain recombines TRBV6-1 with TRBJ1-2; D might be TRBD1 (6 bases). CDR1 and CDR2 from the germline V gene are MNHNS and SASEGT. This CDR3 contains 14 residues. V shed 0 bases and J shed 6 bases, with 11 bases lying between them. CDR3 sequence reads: CASSEAGGRDGYTF. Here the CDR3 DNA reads TGTGCCAGCAGTGAAGCGGGGGGGCGGGATGGCTACACCTTC.

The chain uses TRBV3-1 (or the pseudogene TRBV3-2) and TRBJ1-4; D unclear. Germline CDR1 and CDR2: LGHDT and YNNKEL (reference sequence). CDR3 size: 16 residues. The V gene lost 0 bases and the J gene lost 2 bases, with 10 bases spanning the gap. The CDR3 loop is CASSQDQGRTNEKLFF. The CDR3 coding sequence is TGTGCCAGCAGCCAAGATCAAGGGAGGACTAATGAAAAACTGTTTTTT.

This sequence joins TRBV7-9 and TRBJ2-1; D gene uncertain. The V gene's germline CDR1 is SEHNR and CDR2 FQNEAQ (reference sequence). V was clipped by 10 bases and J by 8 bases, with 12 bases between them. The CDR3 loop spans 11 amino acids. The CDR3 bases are TGTGCCACAACAGCTGGCCATGAGCAGTTCTTC. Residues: CATTAGHEQFF.

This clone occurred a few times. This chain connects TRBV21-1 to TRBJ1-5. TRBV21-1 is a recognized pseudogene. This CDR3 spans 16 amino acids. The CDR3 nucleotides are TGTGCCAGCAGTCGAAAGGGGAGGGGCCGCAATCAGCCCCAGCATTTT. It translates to CASSRKGRGRNQPQHF.

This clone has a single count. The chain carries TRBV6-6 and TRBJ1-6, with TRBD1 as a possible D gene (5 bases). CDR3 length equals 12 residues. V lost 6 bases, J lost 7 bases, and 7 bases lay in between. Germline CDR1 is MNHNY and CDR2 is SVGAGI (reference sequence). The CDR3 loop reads CASSNRNSPLHF. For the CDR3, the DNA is TGTGCCAGCAGCAACAGGAATTCACCCCTCCACTTT.

The CDR3 here is CASSALREIAHGYTF. The CDR3 DNA sequence: TGTGCCAGCAGCGCCCTCCGGGAAATTGCCCATGGCTACACCTTC. The gene calls are TRBV14 and TRBJ1-2; D is unresolved. CDR1 is SGHDN, CDR2 FVKESK, per germline. The CDR3 has 15 residues. The V end was cut by 5 bases, the J end by 6 bases, with 19 bases between.

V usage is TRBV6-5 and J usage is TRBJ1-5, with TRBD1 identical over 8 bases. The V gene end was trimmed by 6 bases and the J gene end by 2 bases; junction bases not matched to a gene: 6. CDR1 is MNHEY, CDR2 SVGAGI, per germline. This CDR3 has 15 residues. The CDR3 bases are TGTGCCAGCAGCCCAGACAGGGGTCGCAATCAGCCCCAGCATTTT. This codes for CASSPDRGRNQPQHF.

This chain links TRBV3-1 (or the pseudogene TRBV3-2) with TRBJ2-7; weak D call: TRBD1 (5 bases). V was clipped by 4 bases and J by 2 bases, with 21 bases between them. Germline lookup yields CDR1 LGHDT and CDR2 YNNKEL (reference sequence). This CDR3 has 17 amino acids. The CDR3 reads CASSPSEGVLSPYEQYF. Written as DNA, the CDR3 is TGTGCCAGCAGCCCCTCAGAAGGGGTTCTTAGTCCCTACGAGCAGTACTTC.

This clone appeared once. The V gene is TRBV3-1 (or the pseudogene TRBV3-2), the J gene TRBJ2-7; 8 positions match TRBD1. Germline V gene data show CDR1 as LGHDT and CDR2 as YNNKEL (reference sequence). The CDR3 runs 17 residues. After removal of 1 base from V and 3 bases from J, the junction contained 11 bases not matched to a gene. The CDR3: CASSQGSAGTGYYEQYF. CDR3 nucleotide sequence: TGTGCCAGCAGCCAAGGTTCTGCCGGGACAGGTTACTACGAGCAGTACTTC.

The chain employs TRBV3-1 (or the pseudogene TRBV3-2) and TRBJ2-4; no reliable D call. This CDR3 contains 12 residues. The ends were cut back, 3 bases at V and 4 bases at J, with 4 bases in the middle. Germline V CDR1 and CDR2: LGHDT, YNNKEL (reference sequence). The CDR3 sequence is CASSHLKNIQYF. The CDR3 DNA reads TGTGCCAGCAGCCACCTGAAAAACATTCAGTACTTC.

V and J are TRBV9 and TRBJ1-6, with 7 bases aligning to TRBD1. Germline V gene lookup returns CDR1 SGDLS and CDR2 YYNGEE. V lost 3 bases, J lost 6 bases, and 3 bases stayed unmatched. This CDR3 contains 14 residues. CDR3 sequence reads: CASSAGQFNSPLHF. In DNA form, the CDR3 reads TGTGCCAGCAGCGCGGGACAGTTTAATTCACCCCTCCACTTT. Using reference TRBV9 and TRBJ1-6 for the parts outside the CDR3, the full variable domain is DSGVTQTPKHLITATGQRVTLRCSPRSGDLSVYWYQQSLDQGLQFLIQYYNGEERAKGNILERFSAQQFPDLHSELNLSSLELGDSALYFCASSAGQFNSPLHFGNGTRLTVT.

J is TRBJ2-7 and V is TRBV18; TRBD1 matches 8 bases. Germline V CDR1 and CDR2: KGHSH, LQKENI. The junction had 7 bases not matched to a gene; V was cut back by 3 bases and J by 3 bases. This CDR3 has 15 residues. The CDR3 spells CASSPGTGGSYEQYF. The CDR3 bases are TGTGCCAGCTCACCCGGGACAGGAGGTAGCTACGAGCAGTACTTC. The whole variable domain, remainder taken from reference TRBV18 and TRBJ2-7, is NAGVMQNPRHLVRRRGQEARLRCSPMKGHSHVYWYRQLPEEGLKFMVYLQKENIIDESGMPKERFSAEFPKEGPSILRIQQVVRGDSAAYFCASSPGTGGSYEQYFGPGTRLTVT.

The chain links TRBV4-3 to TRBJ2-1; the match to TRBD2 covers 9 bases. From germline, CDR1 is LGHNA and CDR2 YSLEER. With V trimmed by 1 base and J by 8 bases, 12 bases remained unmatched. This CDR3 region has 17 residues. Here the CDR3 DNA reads TGCGCCAGCAGCCAAGCGGCCGGCGGGGGGGCCTGGTATGAGCAGTTCTTC. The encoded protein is CASSQAAGGGAWYEQFF.

For the CDR3, the DNA is TGTGCCAGCAGTGAAGCGGGCACAACTAATGAAAAACTGTTTTTT. It encodes CASSEAGTTNEKLFF. The chain combines TRBV2 with TRBJ1-4; no reliable D call. Per germline, CDR1 SNHLY and CDR2 FYNNEI. There are 15 residues in the CDR3. V was cut by 0 bases and J by 0 bases, with 5 bases left in between.